Given below is one TCR beta chain in context. There are 14 residues in the CDR3. V shed 3 bases and J 4 bases; nucleotides not matched to a gene: 8. Per germline, CDR1 GTSNPN and CDR2 SVGIG (reference sequence). This specimen belongs to a study of blood T cell repertoires in COVID-19. Study-wide context: The United States, Italy and Spain supplied acute and convalescent COVID-19 samples.

The assay was immunoSEQ multiplex PCR, and TCRdb's table has in-frame clones only and misses some. The sample consists of about 190,000 clones, over 80% of them appearing once. The sample was PBMCs or T cells enriched from blood (not recorded which). This clonotype was sampled from a woman younger than 45 who had been exposed to COVID-19. The J gene is TRBJ2-7, the V gene TRBV30; 8 bases match TRBD1. CDR3: CAWSKAGGKYEQYF. CDR3 nucleotides: TGTGCCTGGAGCAAGGCAGGGGGCAAGTACGAGCAGTACTTC.